The T cell receptor (beta chain) under discussion was sequenced for a study of metastatic and nonmetastatic thyroid tumors (dated by TCRdb to 2020 to 2022). With respect to the entire study: Repertoires were compared across peripheral blood and tumor or nodule tissue samples from malignant and benign thyroid patients.

The full study reports these points: In both blood and tumor samples, malignant tumors were reported to have significantly higher TCR beta diversity than benign nodules.

Looking up the germline V gene (reference sequence) yields CDR1 LNHDA and CDR2 SQIVND. The junction shows trimming of 1 base on V and 8 bases on J, plus 14 bases between the germline ends. The CDR3 contains 15 residues, cysteine and phenylalanine counted. Only the CDR3 DNA is retained, 45 bases long and in frame from the first base. Receptor libraries were prepared by PCR. Data came from an Illumina HiSeq 4000. High-throughput sequencing was used to profile the TCR beta-chain CDR3 region of every patient. In the authors' own workflow: CDR3 differences across clinicopathological groups were used to build a classifier for discriminating distant-metastatic papillary thyroid cancer patients. To measure repertoire diversity the researchers used the Shannon index, while the Morisita-Horn index served to gauge how similar the tumor and blood repertoires were. The public reads were quality trimmed at Q25 with fastp and then assembled into clones with MiXCR by TCRdb, keeping productive beta chains. Here the V and J calls rest on TCRdb's processing, not on the authors' analysis. This sample gives under 20,000 clones in total; about a quarter of them show up just once. The ten largest clones represent approximately 11% of the sample.

No treatment had been received by any patient before thyroid surgery. Using T-cell receptor beta sequencing, the study looked back at clinical samples from patients collected from 2012 to 2018. At least ten counts were recorded for this clone. What this receptor recognizes is not known. Nothing much larger sits one base from this clone, and base qualities are not available. Material for sequencing was blood. The sequence derives from a male donor with papillary thyroid cancer or a benign thyroid nodule (not recorded which). Some clones in this sample may be carry-over from other donors' samples. The rearranged segments are TRBV19 and TRBJ1-4; the D gene cannot be named for sure. The bases are TGTGCCAGTAGTATAGTGGAGACTGGAAGCGAAAAACTGTTTTTT. Its protein reads: CASSIVETGSEKLFF.